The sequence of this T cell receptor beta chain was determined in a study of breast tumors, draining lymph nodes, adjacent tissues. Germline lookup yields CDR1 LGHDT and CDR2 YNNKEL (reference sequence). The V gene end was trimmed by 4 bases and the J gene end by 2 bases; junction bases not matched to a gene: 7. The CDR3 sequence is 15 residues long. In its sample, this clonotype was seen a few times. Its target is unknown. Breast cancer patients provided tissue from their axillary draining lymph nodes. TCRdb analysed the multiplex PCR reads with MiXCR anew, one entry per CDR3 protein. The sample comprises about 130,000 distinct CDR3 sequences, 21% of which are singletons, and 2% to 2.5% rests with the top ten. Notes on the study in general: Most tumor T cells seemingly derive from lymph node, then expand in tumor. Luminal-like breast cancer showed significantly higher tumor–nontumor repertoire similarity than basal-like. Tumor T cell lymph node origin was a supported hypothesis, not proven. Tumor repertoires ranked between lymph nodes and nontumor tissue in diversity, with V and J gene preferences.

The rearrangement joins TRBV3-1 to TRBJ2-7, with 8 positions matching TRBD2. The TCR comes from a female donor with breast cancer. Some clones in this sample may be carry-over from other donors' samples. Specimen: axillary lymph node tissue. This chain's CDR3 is CASSRGAGATYEQYF. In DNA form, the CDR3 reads TGTGCCAGCAGCCGGGGAGCGGGAGCGACCTACGAGCAGTACTTC.